A single sample is the source of the 12 T cell receptor beta chains below, sequenced in a study of Ad26.COV2.S vaccination and SARS-CoV-2 variants. The protocol was immunoSEQ multiplex PCR, while the TCRdb copy is restricted to in-frame clones and leaves out a portion. The table lists around 350,000 clones, roughly 94% of them singletons. Here the sequenced sample was peripheral blood, taken after recovery from COVID-19. The receptor source for this set is a human donor who had recovered from COVID-19.

This clone was observed a single time. The chain has TRBV2 and TRBJ1-5; the D gene is possibly TRBD1 (6 bases). CDR1 is SNHLY and CDR2 is FYNNEI in the germline V gene. The CDR3 runs to 15 residues. V lost 3 bases to trimming and J lost 7 bases, with 16 bases between them. The CDR3 sequence is CASSDLSGAWQPQHF. In nucleotides, the CDR3 is TGTGCCAGCAGTGATTTATCAGGGGCCTGGCAGCCCCAGCATTTT.

This chain connects TRBV9 to TRBJ2-7; 12 bases align to TRBD1. The CDR3 totals 14 residues. The junction had 3 bases not matched to a gene; V was cut back by 4 bases and J by 4 bases. Germline V CDR1 and CDR2: SGDLS, YYNGEE. The CDR3 loop reads CASSPGQGAYEQYF. The CDR3 DNA sequence: TGTGCCAGCAGCCCGGGACAGGGGGCTTACGAGCAGTACTTC.

The CDR3 region is CASSSDKEASYEQYF. The CDR3 region has the DNA TGTGCCAGCAGCTCTGATAAGGAGGCTTCCTACGAGCAGTACTTC. The chain carries TRBV13 and TRBJ2-7; D may be TRBD2 (5 bases). Germline CDR1 PRHDT, CDR2 FYEKMQ (reference sequence). This CDR3 is 15 amino acids long. V dropped 4 bases and J dropped 1 base, with 14 bases sitting between them. Full variable domain (remainder filled in from reference TRBV13 and TRBJ2-7): AAGVIQSPRHLIKEKRETATLKCYPIPRHDTVYWYQQGPGQDPQFLISFYEKMQSDKGSIPDRFSAQQFSDYHSELNMSSLELGDSALYFCASSSDKEASYEQYFGPGTRLTVT.

The chain recombines TRBV19 with TRBJ1-4; D ambiguous. The CDR3 spans 15 residues. Trimming shortened V by 9 bases and J by 4 bases, and 18 bases separated the two germline ends. The germline V gene encodes CDR1 LNHDA and CDR2 SQIVND (reference sequence). CDR3 in amino acids: CASRLTGDFNEKLFF. In DNA, the CDR3 is TGTGCCAGCAGACTTACCGGGGATTTTAATGAAAAACTGTTTTTT.

This sequence joins TRBV10-1 and TRBJ1-3; 7 bases agree with TRBD1. J lost 14 bases, V lost 9 bases, and 13 bases had no gene match. The CDR3 sequence is 12 residues long. Germline V CDR1 and CDR2: WNHNN, SYGVQD (reference sequence). CDR3 DNA sequence: TGCGCCAGTAATACTAGTACCGGGACAGTATATTTT. Residues: CASNTSTGTVYF.

CDR3 in DNA: TGTGCCAGCAGCTTGGACTGGCAGGTTCAAGAGACCCAGTACTTC. Residues: CASSLDWQVQETQYF. The V and J genes are TRBV7-9 and TRBJ2-5; maybe TRBD2 (5 bases). With 3 bases removed from V and 2 bases from J, the gap between germline ends came to 13 bases. Per the germline V gene, CDR1 is SEHNR and CDR2 is FQNEAQ (reference sequence). The CDR3 consists of 15 residues. Looking up the rest from reference TRBV7-9 and TRBJ2-5 gives the full variable domain: DTGVSQNPRHKITKRGQNVTFRCDPISEHNRLYWYRQTLGQGPEFLTYFQNEAQLEKSRLLSDRFSAERPKGSFSTLEIQRTEQGDSAMYLCASSLDWQVQETQYFGPGTRLLVL.

The CDR3 nucleotides read TGTGCCAGCAGCCCCCGGGGAGTTCAAGAGACCCAGTACTTC. This gives the protein CASSPRGVQETQYF. The V and J genes are TRBV7-3 and TRBJ2-5; tentatively, D is TRBD2 (5 bases). Trimming left V 5 bases short and J 2 bases short, with 12 bases between. The CDR3 loop spans 14 amino acids. Germline values: CDR1 SGHTA, CDR2 FQGTGA.

The chain links TRBV25-1 to TRBJ2-5; 7 nucleotides align to TRBD1. This CDR3 spans 14 amino acids. The germline gives CDR1 MGHDK, CDR2 SYGVNS. V trimming: 6 bases; J trimming: 1 base; junction bases outside the gene matches: 5. In DNA form, the CDR3 reads TGTGCCAGCAGCCTGGGACAGAGCCAAGAGACCCAGTACTTC. The encoded protein is CASSLGQSQETQYF.

This sequence joins TRBV19 and TRBJ1-1, with TRBD1 matching over 9 bases. The CDR3 has 16 amino acids. The germline gives CDR1 LNHDA, CDR2 SQIVND (reference sequence). The V and J ends lost 3 bases and 1 base, in that order; junction bases with no gene match: 6. The CDR3 protein is CASSILPGQGNTEAFF. The CDR3 region has the DNA TGTGCCAGTAGTATTCTCCCGGGACAGGGGAACACTGAAGCTTTCTTT. The full variable domain, its missing parts supplied by reference TRBV19 and TRBJ1-1, is DGGITQSPKYLFRKEGQNVTLSCEQNLNHDAMYWYRQDPGQGLRLIYYSQIVNDFQKGDIAEGYSVSREKKESFPLTVTSAQKNPTAFYLCASSILPGQGNTEAFFGQGTRLTVV.

The chain carries TRBV5-4 and TRBJ2-2; D may be TRBD2 (7 bases). There are 16 residues in the CDR3. V was shortened by 6 bases and J by 5 bases, with 20 bases between the two germline ends. Germline V lookup: CDR1 SGHNT, CDR2 YYREEE (reference sequence). Written as DNA, the CDR3 is TGTGCCAGCACCACGCAGGGGAGGGCACGGACCGGGGAGCTGTTTTTT. Its translation: CASTTQGRARTGELFF.

V gene TRBV5-1 combines with J gene TRBJ2-7, with 8 bases fitting TRBD1. The CDR3 runs to 15 residues. Germline loops: CDR1 SGHRS, CDR2 YFSETQ. V was pared by 3 bases and J by 6 bases, with 11 bases of the junction left unmatched. Here the CDR3 DNA reads TGCGCCAGCAGCTCGACAGGGGTTGATCTACGCGAGCAGTACTTC. It is translated as CASSSTGVDLREQYF. The full variable domain, rest sourced from reference TRBV5-1 and TRBJ2-7, is KAGVTQTPRYLIKTRGQQVTLSCSPISGHRSVSWYQQTPGQGLQFLFEYFSETQRNKGNFPGRFSGRQFSNSRSEMNVSTLELGDSALYLCASSSTGVDLREQYFGPGTRLTVT.

This clone was observed once. This chain connects TRBV7-2 to TRBJ1-5; TRBD1 matches 7 bases. Germline loops: CDR1 SGHTA, CDR2 FQGNSA. V lost 4 bases and J lost 6; bases outside the gene matches: 6. The CDR3 spans 14 residues. The CDR3 nucleotides read TGTGCCAGCAGCTCTCGACAGGGAGTTCAGCCCCAGCATTTT. Translating it yields CASSSRQGVQPQHF.